This T cell receptor beta chain was recovered during a study of radiation and T cells in renal cell carcinoma. The data were produced by immunoSEQ multiplex PCR, yet TCRdb's version contains in-frame clones alone and is incomplete. The repertoire holds some 120,000 clones, 70% to 90% seen once, with under 2.5% in the top ten. Germline V lookup: CDR1 SSHAT, CDR2 FNYEAQ (reference sequence). The CDR3 loop spans 15 amino acids. Indicated time point: blood 2 weeks post-SBRT. Treatment indicated: 15 Gy SBRT to primary tumor, nephrectomy 4 weeks later. This clone was observed a handful of times. The junction and the germline gene differ at one end; a read error may be behind it.

Sample: blood, taken from a patient whose treatment included radiotherapy and nephrectomy. This clonotype was sampled from a woman aged 60-75 years with renal cell carcinoma. The chain recombines TRBV7-7 with TRBJ1-4; the D is unclear. The CDR3 DNA sequence: TGTGCTAGCAGTCGTAAGCGGAGGATGGATGAAAAACTGTTTTTT. Translation: CASSRKRRMDEKLFF.